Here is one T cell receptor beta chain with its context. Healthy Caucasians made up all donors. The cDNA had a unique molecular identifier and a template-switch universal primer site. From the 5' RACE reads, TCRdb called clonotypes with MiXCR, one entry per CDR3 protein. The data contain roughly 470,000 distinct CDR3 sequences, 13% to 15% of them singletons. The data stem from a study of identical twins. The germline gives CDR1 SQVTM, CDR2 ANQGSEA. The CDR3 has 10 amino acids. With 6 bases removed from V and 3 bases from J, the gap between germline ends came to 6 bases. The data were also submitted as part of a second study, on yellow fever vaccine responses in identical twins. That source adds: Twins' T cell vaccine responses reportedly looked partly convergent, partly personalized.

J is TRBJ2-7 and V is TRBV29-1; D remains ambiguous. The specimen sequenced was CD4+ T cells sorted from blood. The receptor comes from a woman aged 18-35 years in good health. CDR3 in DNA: TGCAGCGTCAGCAACTACGAGCAGTACTTC. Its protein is CSVSNYEQYF.